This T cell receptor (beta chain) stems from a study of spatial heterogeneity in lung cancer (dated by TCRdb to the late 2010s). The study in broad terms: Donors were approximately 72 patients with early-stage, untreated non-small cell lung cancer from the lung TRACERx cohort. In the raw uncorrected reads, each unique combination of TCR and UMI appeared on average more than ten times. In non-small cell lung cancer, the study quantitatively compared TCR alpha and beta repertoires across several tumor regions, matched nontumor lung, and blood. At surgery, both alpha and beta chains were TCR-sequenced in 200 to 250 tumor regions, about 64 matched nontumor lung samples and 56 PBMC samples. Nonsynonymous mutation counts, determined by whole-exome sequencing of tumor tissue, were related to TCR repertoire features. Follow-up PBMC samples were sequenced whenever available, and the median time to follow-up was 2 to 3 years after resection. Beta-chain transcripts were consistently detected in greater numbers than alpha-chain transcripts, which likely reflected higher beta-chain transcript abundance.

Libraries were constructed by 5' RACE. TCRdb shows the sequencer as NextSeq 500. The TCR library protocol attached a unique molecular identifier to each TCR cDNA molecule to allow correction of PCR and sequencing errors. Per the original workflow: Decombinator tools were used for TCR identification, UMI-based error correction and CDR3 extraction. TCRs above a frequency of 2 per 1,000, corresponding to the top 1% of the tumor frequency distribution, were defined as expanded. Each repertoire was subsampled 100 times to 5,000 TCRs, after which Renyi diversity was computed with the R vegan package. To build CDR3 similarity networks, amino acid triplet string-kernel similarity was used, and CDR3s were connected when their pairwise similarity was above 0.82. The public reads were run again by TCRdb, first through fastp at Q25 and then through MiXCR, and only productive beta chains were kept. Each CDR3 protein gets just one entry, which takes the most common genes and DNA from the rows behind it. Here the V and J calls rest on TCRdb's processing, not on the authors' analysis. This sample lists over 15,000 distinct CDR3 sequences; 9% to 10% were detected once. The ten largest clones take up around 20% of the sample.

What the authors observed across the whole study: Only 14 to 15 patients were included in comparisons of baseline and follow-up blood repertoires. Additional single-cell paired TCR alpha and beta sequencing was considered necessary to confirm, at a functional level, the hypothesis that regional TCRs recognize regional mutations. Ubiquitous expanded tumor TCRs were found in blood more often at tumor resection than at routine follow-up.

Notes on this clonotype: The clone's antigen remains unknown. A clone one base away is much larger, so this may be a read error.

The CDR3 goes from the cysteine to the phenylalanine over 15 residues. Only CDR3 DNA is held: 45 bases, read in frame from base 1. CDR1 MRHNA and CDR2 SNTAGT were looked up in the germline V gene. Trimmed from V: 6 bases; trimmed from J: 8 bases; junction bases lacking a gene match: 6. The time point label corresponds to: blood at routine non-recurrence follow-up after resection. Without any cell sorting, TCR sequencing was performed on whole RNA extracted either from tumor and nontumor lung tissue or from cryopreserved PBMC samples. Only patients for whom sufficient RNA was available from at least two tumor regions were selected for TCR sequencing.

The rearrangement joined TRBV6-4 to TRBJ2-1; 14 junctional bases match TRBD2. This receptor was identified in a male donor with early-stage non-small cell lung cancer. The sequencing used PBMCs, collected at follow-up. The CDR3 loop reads CASSPTSGGAYEQFF. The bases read TGTGCCAGCAGCCCGACTAGCGGGGGGGCCTATGAGCAGTTCTTC.